These 4 T cell receptor beta chains came from one sample sequenced in a study of cytomegalovirus exposure and HLA in healthy donors. PCR was performed using 60 Vbeta and 13 Jbeta primers. TCRdb's table, derived via immunoSEQ multiplex PCR, lists solely in-frame clones and lacks some. Of under 200,000 clones in the sample, 80% are singletons; the top ten hold roughly 1.2%. The source material was PBMCs. The receptors shown here come from a woman in her 50s in good health and CMV-seronegative.

The chain recombines TRBV15 with TRBJ1-4; the D is unclear. The germline V gene encodes CDR1 LNHNV and CDR2 YYDKDF (reference sequence). The ends were cut back, 2 bases at V and 8 bases at J, with 15 bases in the middle. The length of the CDR3 is 15 residues. CDR3 in amino acids: CATSRFEGLGEKLFF. CDR3 coding DNA: TGTGCCACCAGCAGATTTGAGGGTTTGGGCGAAAAACTGTTTTTT. The whole variable domain, remainder taken from reference TRBV15 and TRBJ1-4, is DAMVIQNPRYQVTQFGKPVTLSCSQTLNHNVMYWYQQKSSQAPKLLFHYYDKDFNNEADTPDNFQSRRPNTSFCFLDIRSPGLGDTAMYLCATSRFEGLGEKLFFGSGTQLSVL.

A single count supports this clone. The rearrangement joins TRBV27 to TRBJ1-5; D perhaps matches TRBD1 (6 bases). Trimming cost V 7 bases and J 1 base, with 11 bases left between them. CDR1 is MNHEY and CDR2 is SMNVEV in the germline V gene (reference sequence). The CDR3 totals 14 residues. The CDR3 loop reads CASKITGSNQPQHF. CDR3 coding DNA: TGTGCCAGCAAAATTACAGGGAGCAATCAGCCCCAGCATTTT.

This chain uses TRBV7-3 with TRBJ2-1, with 7 bases aligning to TRBD1. The CDR3 length is 16 residues. The trim removed 3 bases at V and 0 bases at J, leaving 5 bases unmatched. Per the germline V gene, CDR1 is SGHTA and CDR2 is FQGTGA. The CDR3 sequence is CASSFQTGRSYNEQFF. The CDR3 DNA follows: TGTGCCAGCAGCTTCCAGACAGGGCGCTCCTACAATGAGCAGTTCTTC.

The rearrangement links TRBV30 to TRBJ2-3, with 11 bases fitting TRBD1. V gave up 3 bases and J gave up 3 bases; unmatched junction bases: 5. In germline, CDR1 is GTSNPN, CDR2 SVGIG (reference sequence). There are 15 residues in the CDR3. The CDR3 DNA reads TGTGCCTGGAGGGGGACAGGGGGTGAAACAGATACGCAGTATTTT. The encoded protein is CAWRGTGGETDTQYF.